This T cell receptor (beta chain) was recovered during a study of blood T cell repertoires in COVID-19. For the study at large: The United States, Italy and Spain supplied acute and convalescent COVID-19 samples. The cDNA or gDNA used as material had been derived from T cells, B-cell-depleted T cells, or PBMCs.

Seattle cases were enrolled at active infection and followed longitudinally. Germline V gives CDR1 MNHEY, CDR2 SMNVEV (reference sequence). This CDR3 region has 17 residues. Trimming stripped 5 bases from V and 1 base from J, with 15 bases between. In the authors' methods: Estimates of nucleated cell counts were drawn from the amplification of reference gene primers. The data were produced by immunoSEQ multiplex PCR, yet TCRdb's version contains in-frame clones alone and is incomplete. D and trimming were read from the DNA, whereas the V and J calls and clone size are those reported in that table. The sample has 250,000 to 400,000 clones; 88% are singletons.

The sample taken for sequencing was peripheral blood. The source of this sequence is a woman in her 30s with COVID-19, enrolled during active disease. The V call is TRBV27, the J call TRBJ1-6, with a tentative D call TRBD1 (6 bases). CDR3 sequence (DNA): TGTGCCAGCAGTCGGGACACCGGAAGGTCCTATAATTCACCCCTCCACTTT. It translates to CASSRDTGRSYNSPLHF.